This T cell receptor beta chain emerged from a study of cytomegalovirus exposure and HLA in healthy donors. Study-wide results and limits: CMV antigen specificity was confirmed in vitro for a few CMV-associated chains. The authors later found HLA-associated TCR beta chains more clonally expanded than equally common others.

This clone was seen a few times. Antigen specificity is unknown. CDR1 SGHVS and CDR2 FNYEAQ come from the germline V gene. Between the trimmed V and J ends, which lost 2 bases and 2 bases, there was a span of 7 bases. The CDR3 runs to 15 residues. PCR involved 60 Vbeta and 13 Jbeta primers. Profiled with immunoSEQ multiplex PCR; TCRdb holds only in-frame clones, not every one. The sample has about 120,000 clones, over 8% seen once. Sample: PBMCs. The chain joins TRBV7-6 to TRBJ1-6; the D gene is possibly TRBD1 (5 bases). The TCR comes from a man aged 25 to 40 in good health and CMV-seronegative. Written as DNA, the CDR3 is TGTGCCAGCAGCTTAACGGACACCTATAATTCACCCCTCCACTTT. This translates into CASSLTDTYNSPLHF.